These T cell receptor beta chains were read from a single sample in a study of T cells after posttransplantation cyclophosphamide. The assay was immunoSEQ multiplex PCR, and TCRdb's table has in-frame clones only and misses some. The counts give about 14,000 clones, none of them seen only once; 20% to 25% is held by the top ten. The sequences come from PBMCs, collected 950 to 1,200 days after allogeneic stem cell transplant with posttransplant cyclophosphamide. These receptors were taken from a female patient between 40 and 50 years old who received an allogeneic stem cell transplant from a related donor, was CMV-positive, and had no GVHD. Part of the T cell pool may stem from the graft donor. Each CDR3 is given with its conserved first and last residue. A D gene is named only where the DNA matches it firmly. Clone size is shown for a subset of rows, as once, few, many or a class of expanded clone.

.	TRBV27	TRBJ2-7	many	CASRWDGSSYEQYF	TGTGCCAGCAGATGGGACGGGAGCTCCTACGAGCAGTACTTC
.	TRBV5-6	TRBJ2-3	many	CASSPTGYTQYF	TGTGCCAGCAGCCCGACAGGCTATACGCAGTATTTT
.	TRBV6-6	TRBJ1-5	few	CASSYGQDQPQHF	TGTGCCAGCAGTTACGGCCAAGATCAGCCCCAGCATTTT
.	TRBV18	TRBJ1-5	.	CASSPQVVRNQPQHF	TGTGCCAGCTCACCACAGGTGGTCAGGAATCAGCCCCAGCATTTT
TRBD2	TRBV10-3	TRBJ2-7	many	CAISGLAGANREQYF	TGTGCCATCAGTGGGTTAGCGGGGGCTAACCGGGAGCAGTACTTC
.	TRBV2	TRBJ1-1	few	CASSATEGEGSEAFF	TGTGCCAGCAGTGCAACGGAAGGGGAAGGCTCTGAAGCTTTCTTT
.	TRBV9	TRBJ1-6	few	CASSPQLSYNSPLHF	TGTGCCAGCTCGCCCCAACTCTCCTATAATTCACCCCTCCACTTT
.	TRBV15	TRBJ2-1	many	CATSGRPSNRANEQFF	TGTGCCACCAGCGGAAGGCCTTCTAACAGGGCCAATGAGCAGTTCTTC
TRBD2	TRBV4-3	TRBJ2-2	few	CASSQETGTGGTGELFF	TGCGCCAGCAGCCAAGAAACCGGGACGGGGGGGACCGGGGAGCTGTTTTTT
TRBD1	TRBV5-1	TRBJ2-3	many	CASSWTGLPDTQYF	TGCGCCAGCAGCTGGACAGGTCTACCAGATACGCAGTATTTT
TRBD1	TRBV27	TRBJ1-2	many	CASSLPDRVDYYGYTF	TGTGCCAGCAGTTTACCGGACAGGGTTGATTACTATGGCTACACCTTC
.	TRBV11-2	TRBJ1-1	many	CASSYPGKNTEAFF	TGTGCCAGCAGCTATCCAGGGAAGAACACTGAAGCTTTCTTT
.	TRBV7-2	TRBJ2-7	many	CASSLDQGRDEQYF	TGTGCCAGCAGCTTAGATCAGGGTCGCGACGAGCAGTACTTC
TRBD1	TRBV27	TRBJ2-3	many	CASSTRGGRYTDTQYF	TGTGCCAGCAGTACAAGAGGGGGCAGGTACACAGATACGCAGTATTTT
TRBD2	TRBV28	TRBJ2-1	.	CASSSLAGGTNEQFF	TGTGCCAGCAGTTCCCTAGCGGGGGGGACTAATGAGCAGTTCTTC
TRBD2	TRBV4-3	TRBJ2-3	many	CASSRQAGGPSDTQYF	TGCGCCAGCAGCCGACAAGCGGGGGGGCCCTCAGATACGCAGTATTTT